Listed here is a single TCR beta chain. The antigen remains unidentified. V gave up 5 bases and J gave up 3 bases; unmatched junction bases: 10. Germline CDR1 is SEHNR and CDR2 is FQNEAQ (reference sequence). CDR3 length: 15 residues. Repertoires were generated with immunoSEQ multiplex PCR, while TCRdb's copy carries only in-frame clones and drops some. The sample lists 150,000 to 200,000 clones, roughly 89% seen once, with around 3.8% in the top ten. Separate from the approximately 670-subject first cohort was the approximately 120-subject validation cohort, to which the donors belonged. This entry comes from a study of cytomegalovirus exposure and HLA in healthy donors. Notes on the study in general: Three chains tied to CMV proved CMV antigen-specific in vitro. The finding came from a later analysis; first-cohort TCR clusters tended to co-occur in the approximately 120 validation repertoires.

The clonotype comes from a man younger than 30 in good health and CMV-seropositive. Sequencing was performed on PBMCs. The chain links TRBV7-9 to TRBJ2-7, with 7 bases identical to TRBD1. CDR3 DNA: TGTGCCAGCAGCGAGGGACAGACAATGGGCTACGAGCAGTACTTC. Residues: CASSEGQTMGYEQYF.